What follows are 3 T cell receptor beta chains derived from one specimen sequenced in a study of identical twins (dated by TCRdb to about 2016). The library was produced with 5' RACE. Sequencing relied on an Illumina HiSeq 2000. The raw public data were reprocessed by TCRdb itself: fastp quality trimming at Q25, MiXCR clonotype calling, in-frame beta chains only. When rows share a CDR3 protein, they turn into one entry using the most common DNA and genes. In all, the sample holds 300,000 or so distinct CDR3 sequences, and around 9.7% of those were seen once. The top ten hold about 7.1% of the sample. The sample also formed part of further work on yellow fever vaccine responses in identical twins.

Sequenced material: CD8+ T cells sorted from blood. The source of these receptors is a woman younger than 35 in good health.

The chain recombines TRBV5-1 with TRBJ1-6, with a possible D match to TRBD1 (5 bases). Germline CDR1 and CDR2: SGHRS and YFSETQ. The CDR3 consists of 12 residues. The V gene lost 3 bases and the J gene lost 11 bases, with 9 bases spanning the gap. For the CDR3, the DNA is TGCGCCAGCAGCTCGGACACACCACCCCTCCACTTT. This sequence encodes CASSSDTPPLHF.

The J gene is TRBJ1-2, the V gene TRBV4-3; D possibly corresponds to TRBD1 (5 bases). Per the germline V gene, CDR1 is LGHNA and CDR2 is YSLEER. Trimming removed 3 bases at V and 5 bases at J, with 13 bases between. The CDR3 sequence is 14 residues long. CDR3 region: CASSQEPGLYGYTF. CDR3 nucleotide sequence: TGCGCCAGCAGCCAGGAACCAGGGCTTTATGGCTACACCTTC.

This chain joins TRBV6-2 or TRBV6-3 and TRBJ2-1; D remains unclear. This CDR3 region has 15 residues. The germline V gene encodes CDR1 MNHEY and CDR2 SVGEGT. Trimming stripped 2 bases from V and 5 bases from J, with 13 bases between. The CDR3 spells CASSYGIFIDNEQFF. CDR3 DNA sequence: TGTGCCAGCAGTTACGGGATATTCATAGACAATGAGCAGTTCTTC.